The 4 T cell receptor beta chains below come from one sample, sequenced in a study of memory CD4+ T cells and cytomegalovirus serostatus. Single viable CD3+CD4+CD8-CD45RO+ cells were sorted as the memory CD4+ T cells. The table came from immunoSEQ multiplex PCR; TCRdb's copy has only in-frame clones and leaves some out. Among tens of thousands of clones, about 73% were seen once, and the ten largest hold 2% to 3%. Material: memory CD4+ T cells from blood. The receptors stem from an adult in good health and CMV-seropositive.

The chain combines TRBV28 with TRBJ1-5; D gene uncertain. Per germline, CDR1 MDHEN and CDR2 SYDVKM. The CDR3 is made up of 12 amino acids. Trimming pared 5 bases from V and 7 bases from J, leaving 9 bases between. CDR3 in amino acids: CASSLPGQPQHF. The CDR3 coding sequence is TGTGCCAGCAGTCTCCCGGGGCAGCCCCAGCATTTT.

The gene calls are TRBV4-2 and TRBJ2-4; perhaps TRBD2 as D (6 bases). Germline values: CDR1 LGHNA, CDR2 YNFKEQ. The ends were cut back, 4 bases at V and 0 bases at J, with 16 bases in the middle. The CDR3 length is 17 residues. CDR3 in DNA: TGTGCCAGCAGCCTCTCCGTAGCGGACCTAGCCAAAAACATTCAGTACTTC. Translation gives CASSLSVADLAKNIQYF.

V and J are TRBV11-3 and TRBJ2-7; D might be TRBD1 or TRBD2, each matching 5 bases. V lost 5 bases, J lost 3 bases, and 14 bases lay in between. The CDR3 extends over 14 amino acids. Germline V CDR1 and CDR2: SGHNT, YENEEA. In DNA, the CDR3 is TGTGCCAGCAGCCCCTCCGAGGGGAGCTACGAGCAGTACTTC. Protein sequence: CASSPSEGSYEQYF.

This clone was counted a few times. CDR3 loop: CASSDSRETQYF. CDR3 in DNA: TGTGCCAGCAGTGACTCGAGGGAGACCCAGTACTTC. The chain has TRBV6-4 and TRBJ2-5, with D unclear. V lost 0 bases and J 5 bases, leaving 4 bases between the germline ends. The CDR3 runs 12 residues. The germline V gene encodes CDR1 MRHNA and CDR2 SNTAGT.